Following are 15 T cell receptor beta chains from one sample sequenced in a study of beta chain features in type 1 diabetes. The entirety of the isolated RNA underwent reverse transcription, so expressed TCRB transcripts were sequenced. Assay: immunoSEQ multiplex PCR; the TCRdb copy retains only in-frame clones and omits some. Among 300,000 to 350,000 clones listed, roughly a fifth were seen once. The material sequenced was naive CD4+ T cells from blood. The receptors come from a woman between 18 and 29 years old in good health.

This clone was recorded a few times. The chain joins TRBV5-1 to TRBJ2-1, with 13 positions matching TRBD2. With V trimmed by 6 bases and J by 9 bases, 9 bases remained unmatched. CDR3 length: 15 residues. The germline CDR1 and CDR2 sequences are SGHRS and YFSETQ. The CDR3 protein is CASMFGTSGISEQFF. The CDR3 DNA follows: TGCGCCAGCATGTTCGGGACTAGCGGGATCAGTGAGCAGTTCTTC.

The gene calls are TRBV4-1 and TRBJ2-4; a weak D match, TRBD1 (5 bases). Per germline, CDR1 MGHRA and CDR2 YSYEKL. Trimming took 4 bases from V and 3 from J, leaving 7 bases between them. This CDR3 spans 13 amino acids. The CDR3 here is CASSPRDKNIQYF. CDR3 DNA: TGCGCCAGCAGCCCCAGGGACAAAAACATTCAGTACTTC.

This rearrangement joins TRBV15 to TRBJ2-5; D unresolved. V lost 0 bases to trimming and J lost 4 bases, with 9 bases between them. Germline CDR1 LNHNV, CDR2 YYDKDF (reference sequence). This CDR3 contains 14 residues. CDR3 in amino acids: CATSRDQAGETQYF. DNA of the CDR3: TGTGCCACCAGCAGAGATCAGGCCGGAGAGACCCAGTACTTC.

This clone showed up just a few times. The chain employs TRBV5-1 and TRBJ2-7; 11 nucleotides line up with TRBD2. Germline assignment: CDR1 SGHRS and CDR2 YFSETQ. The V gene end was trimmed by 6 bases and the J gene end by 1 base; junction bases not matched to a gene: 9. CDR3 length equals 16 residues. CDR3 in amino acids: CASTKLAGEGSYEQYF. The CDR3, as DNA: TGCGCCAGCACCAAACTAGCGGGGGAAGGGTCCTACGAGCAGTACTTC.

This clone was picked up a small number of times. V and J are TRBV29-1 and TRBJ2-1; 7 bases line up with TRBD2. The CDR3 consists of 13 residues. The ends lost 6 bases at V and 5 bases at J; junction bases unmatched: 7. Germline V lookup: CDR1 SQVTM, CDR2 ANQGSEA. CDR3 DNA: TGCAGCGTGAGTAGCGGGTTACACAATGAGCAGTTCTTC. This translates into CSVSSGLHNEQFF.

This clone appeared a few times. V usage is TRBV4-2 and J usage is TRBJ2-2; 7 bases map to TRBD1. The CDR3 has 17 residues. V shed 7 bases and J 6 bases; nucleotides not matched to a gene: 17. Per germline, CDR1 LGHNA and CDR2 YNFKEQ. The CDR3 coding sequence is TGTGCCAGCACCTCAAAAGGGGGCAGGGGCCAGGCCGGGGAGCTGTTTTTT. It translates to CASTSKGGRGQAGELFF.

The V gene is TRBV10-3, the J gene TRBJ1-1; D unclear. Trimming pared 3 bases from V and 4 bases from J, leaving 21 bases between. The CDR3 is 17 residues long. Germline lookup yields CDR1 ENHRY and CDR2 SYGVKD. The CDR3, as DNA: TGTGCCATCAGTGACCCTCAAGGAGGATGGTTGGGCACTGAAGCTTTCTTT. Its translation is CAISDPQGGWLGTEAFF.

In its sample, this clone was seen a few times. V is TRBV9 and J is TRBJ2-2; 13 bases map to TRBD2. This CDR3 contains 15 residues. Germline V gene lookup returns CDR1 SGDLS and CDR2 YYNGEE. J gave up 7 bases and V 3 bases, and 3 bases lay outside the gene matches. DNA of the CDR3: TGTGCCAGCAGCGAACTAGCGGGAGGGGTCGGGGAGCTGTTTTTT. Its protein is CASSELAGGVGELFF.

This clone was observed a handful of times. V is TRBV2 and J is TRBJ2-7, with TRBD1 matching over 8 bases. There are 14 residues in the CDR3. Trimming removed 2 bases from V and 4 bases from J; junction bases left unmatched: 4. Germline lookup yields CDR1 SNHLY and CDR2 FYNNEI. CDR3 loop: CASSEMQGAYEQYF. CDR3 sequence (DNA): TGTGCCAGCAGTGAAATGCAGGGGGCTTACGAGCAGTACTTC.

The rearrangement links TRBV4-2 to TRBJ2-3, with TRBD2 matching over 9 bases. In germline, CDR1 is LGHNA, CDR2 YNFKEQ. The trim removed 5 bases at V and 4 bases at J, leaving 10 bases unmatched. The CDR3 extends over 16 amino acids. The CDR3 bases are TGTGCCAGCAGCATCCCCAGGCGGGGGGGCGCAGATACGCAGTATTTT. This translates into CASSIPRRGGADTQYF.

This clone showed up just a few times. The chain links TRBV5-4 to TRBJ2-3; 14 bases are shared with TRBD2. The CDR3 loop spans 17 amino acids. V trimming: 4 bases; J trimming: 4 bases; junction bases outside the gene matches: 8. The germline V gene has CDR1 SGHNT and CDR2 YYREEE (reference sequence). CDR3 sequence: CASSPGGTSGSADTQYF. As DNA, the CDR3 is TGTGCCAGCAGCCCCGGAGGGACTAGCGGGAGTGCAGATACGCAGTATTTT.

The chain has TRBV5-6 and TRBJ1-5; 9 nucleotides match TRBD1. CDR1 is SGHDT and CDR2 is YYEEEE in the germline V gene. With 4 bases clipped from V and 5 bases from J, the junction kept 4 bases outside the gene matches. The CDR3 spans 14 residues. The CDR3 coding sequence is TGTGCCAGCAGCATGGGACAGGGTTATCAGCCCCAGCATTTT. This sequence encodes CASSMGQGYQPQHF.

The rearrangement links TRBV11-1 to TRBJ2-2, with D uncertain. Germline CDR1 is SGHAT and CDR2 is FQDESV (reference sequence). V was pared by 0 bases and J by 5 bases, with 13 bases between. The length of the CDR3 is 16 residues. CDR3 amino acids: CASSLAYGVTTGELFF. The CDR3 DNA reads TGTGCCAGCAGCTTAGCGTATGGTGTTACTACCGGGGAGCTGTTTTTT.

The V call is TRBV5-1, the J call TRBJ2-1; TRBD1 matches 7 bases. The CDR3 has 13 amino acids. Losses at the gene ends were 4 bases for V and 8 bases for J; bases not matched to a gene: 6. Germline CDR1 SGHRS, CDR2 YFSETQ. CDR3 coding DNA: TGCGCCAGCAGCCCAGGACAGGTGGATGAGCAGTTCTTC. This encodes CASSPGQVDEQFF.

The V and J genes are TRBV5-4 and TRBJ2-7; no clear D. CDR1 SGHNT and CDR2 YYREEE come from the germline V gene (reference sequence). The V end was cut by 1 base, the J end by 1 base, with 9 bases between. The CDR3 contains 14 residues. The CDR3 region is CASSLYGISYEQYF. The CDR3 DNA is TGTGCCAGCAGCTTGTATGGCATTTCCTACGAGCAGTACTTC.